The rows below give T cell receptor beta chains drawn from one sample of a study of CD8 T cells in Susac syndrome. Using its own MiXCR run on the immunoSEQ multiplex PCR reads, TCRdb lists one record per CDR3 protein. Of about 140,000 distinct CDR3 sequences in the sample, about 95% are singletons; the top ten hold around 0.15%. The sequencing input was CD4+ T cells from PBMCs. All receptors derive from a human donor with Susac syndrome. Both conserved end residues are trimmed from each CDR3. Clone size appears in some rows only: once, few, many, or a class for an expanded clone.

- | TRBV12-3/TRBV12-4 | ASQPGLPYNEQF
- | TRBV7-9 | ASSARQGGFADTQY
- | TRBV12-3/TRBV12-4 | ASSSQGFGYT
- | TRBV4-1 | ASSQGGSGETQY
- | TRBV29-1 | SVEVAGRGTDTQY
- | TRBV9 | ASSVDQATYNEQF
- | TRBV7-8 | ASSNIAGETFYEQY
- | TRBV7-2 | ASSTGRAGAGTEAF
- | TRBV28 | ASSFDGGRTYGYT
few | TRBV25-1 | ASSESSYEQY
- | TRBV3-1 | ASSHPRGSEQF
- | TRBV30 | AVDRTMEKLF
- | TRBV7-9 | ASSLARGLGNQPQH
- | TRBV5-1 | ASSPGALTETQY
- | TRBV24-1 | ATSAAGRAPNTGELF
- | TRBV29-1 | SVGVGSTDTQY
- | TRBV27 | ASSFRGTQGGYT
- | TRBV7-6 | ASSLAGAGTGANVLT
- | TRBV18 | ASSPGQGVRDYEQY
few | TRBV30 | AWDRGRYEQY